The T cell receptor (beta chain) under discussion was sequenced for a study of T cell responses to AZD1222 COVID-19 vaccine (TCRdb year 2021). Looking at the study overall: A total of 230 to 250 trial participants underwent TCR sequencing, of whom more than 200 had received two doses of AZD1222 and approximately 26 had received two doses of the MenACWY control vaccine. Enrollment into the trials was organized by age into subgroups of 18-55, 56-69 and 70-plus years, and those subgroups contained around 150, 28 and 57 TCR-sequenced participants, respectively. What the research found in general, with its limitations: Because no day 14 peak-response samples were available, the repertoires could be characterized only after the peak T cell response. The vaccine-associated CD4 TCRs covered the entire spike protein, and the dominant responses fell in regions 160-218 and 743-854. Conclusions about previously exposed vaccinees are limited, since just five or six AZD1222 recipients were seropositive for SARS-CoV-2 at baseline. Epitopes outside the regions mutated in the B.1.351 and B.1.1.7 variants were reportedly recognized by nearly half of the unique spike-specific TCRs. In the small 56-69-year group, the increase in depth fell short of significance, most likely because of low power. After two AZD1222 doses, both the breadth and the depth of spike-specific TCRs were significantly higher than at day 0 and than in MenACWY recipients. Most participants were white British and females outnumbered males, and the authors suggested that clonal diversity may have been underestimated.

The CDR3 regions of human TCRbeta chains were analyzed by immunosequencing. On the authors' methods: TCRs in the repertoires were matched against a reference library of SARS-CoV-2-specific TCRs that had been generated with the MIRA antigen-specificity platform. Breadth was defined as the fraction of unique TCRs that were SARS-CoV-2-associated, and depth was defined as the fraction of total T cells that were SARS-CoV-2-associated. Using the MIRA data, each spike-specific TCR was assigned both to the spike region to which the TCR was reactive and to a CD4 or CD8 class. Log10-transformed breadth and depth values were compared by one-way ANOVA with Sidak's multiple comparisons tests. TCRdb holds this immuneACCESS table with in-frame rearrangements only. Some clones are missing; in checked studies, unresolved V genes explain under half, and the rest has no known cause. V and J calls and clone size are given by that table; D and trimming were obtained from the DNA. In this sample the table shows over 100,000 clones, approximately 91% of which occur a single time. The top ten hold 13% of the sample.

The junction shows trimming of 1 base on V and 1 base on J, plus 4 bases between the germline ends. From the cysteine up to the phenylalanine, the CDR3 has a length of 13 residues. Of all the DNA, just the CDR3 is kept, 39 bases in frame from base 1. This sample's time point label indicates: baseline before first vaccination. The treatment or condition label corresponds to: meningococcal conjugate vaccine given as trial control. Vaccinee samples were obtained from the UK trials COV001 and COV002, which included a single-blind randomized controlled phase 2/3 trial of AZD1222 (ChAdOx1 nCoV-19) in healthy adults. Trial participant PBMC samples were collected at day 0 and day 28 after the second dose for TCRbeta chain sequencing. On this clone itself: Its antigen is still unknown. The input lacks base qualities; no much larger clone sits a single base away.

The sequencing used peripheral blood, collected on day 0 of MenACWY control vaccination. The receptor's source is an adult in good health. The chain couples TRBV12-3 or TRBV12-4 to TRBJ1-2, with the D gene not clear enough to name. In nucleotide form, the sequence is TGTGCCAGCAGTTTAGAGTATAACTATGGCTACACCTTC. Translated, this gives CASSLEYNYGYTF.